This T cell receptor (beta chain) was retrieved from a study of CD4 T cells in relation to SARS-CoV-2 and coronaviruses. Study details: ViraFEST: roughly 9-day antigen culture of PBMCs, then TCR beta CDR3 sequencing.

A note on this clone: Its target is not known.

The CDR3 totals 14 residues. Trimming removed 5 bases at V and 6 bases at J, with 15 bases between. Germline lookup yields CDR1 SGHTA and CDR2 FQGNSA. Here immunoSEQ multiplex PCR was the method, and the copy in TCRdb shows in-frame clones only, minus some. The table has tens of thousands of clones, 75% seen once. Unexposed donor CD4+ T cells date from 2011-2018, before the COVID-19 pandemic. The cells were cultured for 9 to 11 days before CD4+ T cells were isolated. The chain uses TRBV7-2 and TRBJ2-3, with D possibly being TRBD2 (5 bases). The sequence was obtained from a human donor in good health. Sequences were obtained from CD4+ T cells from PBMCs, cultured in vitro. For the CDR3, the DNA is TGTGCCAGCAGCCCCGGACTCGTTGGGGATACGCAGTATTTT. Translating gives CASSPGLVGDTQYF.